Following are 24 T cell receptor beta chains from one sample sequenced in a study of blood T cell repertoires in COVID-19. Sequencing used immunoSEQ multiplex PCR; TCRdb keeps in-frame clones, though not all of them. There are 250,000 to 350,000 clones in the sample; about four fifths occur only once, and about 1.6% lies in the top ten. What was sequenced was peripheral blood. These TCRs come from a human donor with COVID-19, enrolled during active disease. The donor label of this sample is uncertain.

This chain connects TRBV11-2 to TRBJ2-3, with TRBD2 as a possible D gene (8 bases). Germline values: CDR1 SGHAT, CDR2 FQNNGV. CDR3 length: 17 residues. Trimming cost V 3 bases and J 0 bases, with 16 bases left between them. In nucleotides, the CDR3 is TGTGCCAGCAGCTTGACGGGGGGGACAGTTAGCACAGATACGCAGTATTTT. Residues: CASSLTGGTVSTDTQYF.

The chain uses TRBV29-1 and TRBJ2-1; 12 bases align to TRBD2. The CDR3 contains 14 residues. The trim removed 6 bases at V and 9 bases at J, leaving 9 bases unmatched. Germline assignment: CDR1 SQVTM and CDR2 ANQGSEA. The CDR3 region is CSVGLAGASGEQFF. The CDR3, as DNA: TGCAGCGTGGGACTAGCGGGTGCCTCGGGTGAGCAGTTCTTC.

The sample holds one count of this clone. The chain is built from TRBV5-1 and TRBJ2-5; 13 bases map to TRBD2. The germline V gene encodes CDR1 SGHRS and CDR2 YFSETQ. With 4 bases clipped from V and 5 bases from J, the junction kept 8 bases outside the gene matches. The CDR3 has 16 residues. CDR3 sequence reads: CASSTGTSGESETQYF. Written as DNA, the CDR3 is TGCGCCAGCAGCACCGGGACTAGCGGGGAGTCGGAGACCCAGTACTTC. Variable domain in full (rest from reference TRBV5-1 and TRBJ2-5): KAGVTQTPRYLIKTRGQQVTLSCSPISGHRSVSWYQQTPGQGLQFLFEYFSETQRNKGNFPGRFSGRQFSNSRSEMNVSTLELGDSALYLCASSTGTSGESETQYFGPGTRLLVL.

This clone was seen a handful of times. V gene TRBV10-3 combines with J gene TRBJ2-1, with TRBD2 matching 10 bases. The CDR3 is made up of 15 amino acids. V lost 6 bases and J lost 4; bases outside the gene matches: 6. Germline assignment: CDR1 ENHRY and CDR2 SYGVKD. The CDR3 is CAIRPTSGTYNEQFF. As DNA, the CDR3 is TGTGCCATCAGACCAACTAGCGGGACTTACAATGAGCAGTTCTTC.

The J gene is TRBJ1-2, the V gene TRBV5-4, with 8 bases aligning to TRBD1. The CDR3 covers 15 residues. CDR1 and CDR2 from the germline V gene are SGHNT and YYREEE (reference sequence). The V segment lost 0 bases and the J segment 4 bases; nucleotides outside the gene matches: 5. DNA for the CDR3: TGTGCCAGCAGCTTGGTTTCGACAGGGGTCTATGGCTACACCTTC. Encoded protein: CASSLVSTGVYGYTF.

The J gene is TRBJ2-4, the V gene TRBV28; D perhaps matches TRBD2 (5 bases). This CDR3 has 15 residues. Trimming took off 7 bases at V and 0 bases at J, with 13 bases between the two ends. Germline values: CDR1 MDHEN, CDR2 SYDVKM. The DNA of the CDR3 is TGTGCCAGCACGGACGCCGGACTAGCCAAAAACATTCAGTACTTC. This translates into CASTDAGLAKNIQYF. Supplemented by reference TRBV28 and TRBJ2-4, the full variable domain reads DVKVTQSSRYLVKRTGEKVFLECVQDMDHENMFWYRQDPGLGLRLIYFSYDVKMKEKGDIPEGYSVSREKKERFSLILESASTNQTSMYLCASTDAGLAKNIQYFGAGTRLSVL.

The chain employs TRBV28 and TRBJ2-7; 10 bases fit TRBD2. The CDR3 runs to 15 residues. Looked up from germline, CDR1 is MDHEN and CDR2 is SYDVKM. Trimming cost V 8 bases and J 5 bases; bases outside gene matches: 12. In nucleotides, the CDR3 is TGTGCCAGCGGGGGAAGCGGGAGGGCCATGGACGAGCAGTACTTC. Translation: CASGGSGRAMDEQYF.

The chain has TRBV6-5 and TRBJ2-5; 7 bases agree with TRBD1. Germline loops: CDR1 MNHEY, CDR2 SVGAGI. J was trimmed by 2 bases and V by 6 bases; bases with no gene match: 3. This CDR3 is built from 13 residues. As DNA, the CDR3 is TGTGCCAGCAGCCCGACAGGGCAAGAGACCCAGTACTTC. Its translation: CASSPTGQETQYF.

J is TRBJ1-2 and V is TRBV28; 9 nucleotides line up with TRBD1. The CDR3 length is 16 residues. J was trimmed by 7 bases and V by 5 bases; bases with no gene match: 14. Germline V gene data show CDR1 as MDHEN and CDR2 as SYDVKM. CDR3 region: CASSPGGQGSRLGYTF. CDR3 DNA sequence: TGTGCCAGCAGTCCCGGAGGACAGGGGTCTCGTCTTGGCTACACCTTC.

The chain combines TRBV28 with TRBJ1-1; 10 nucleotides agree with TRBD1. Germline V CDR1 and CDR2: MDHEN, SYDVKM. Germline trimming cut 8 bases from V and 7 bases from J; bases unmatched to any gene: 10. This CDR3 has 14 amino acids. DNA for the CDR3: TGTGCCAGCCCCGGGACAGGGGTTCTCCGTGAAGCTTTCTTT. Protein product: CASPGTGVLREAFF.

This chain uses TRBV6-1 with TRBJ1-5, with a tentative D call TRBD1 (5 bases). The CDR3 sequence is 15 residues long. Per germline, CDR1 MNHNS and CDR2 SASEGT. V lost 4 bases, J lost 3 bases, and 13 bases lay in between. The CDR3 reads CASSVAGTYNQPQHF. The CDR3 DNA reads as TGTGCCAGCAGTGTAGCAGGGACTTACAATCAGCCCCAGCATTTT.

The chain uses TRBV11-2 and TRBJ2-1; TRBD2 aligns across 9 bases. V lost 5 bases to trimming and J lost 4 bases; unmatched junction nucleotides: 6. CDR1 SGHAT and CDR2 FQNNGV come from the germline V gene. The CDR3 covers 15 residues. The chain's CDR3 is CASSLSSGAYNEQFF. CDR3 sequence (DNA): TGTGCCAGCAGCCTATCTAGCGGGGCTTACAATGAGCAGTTCTTC.

The chain has TRBV14 and TRBJ2-7, with 13 nucleotides matching TRBD2. This CDR3 has 15 amino acids. Trimming removed 1 base from V and 5 bases from J; junction bases left unmatched: 2. Germline CDR1 SGHDN, CDR2 FVKESK. The CDR3 sequence: CASSQGLAGGNEQYF. CDR3 sequence (DNA): TGTGCCAGCAGCCAAGGACTAGCGGGAGGCAACGAGCAGTACTTC.

This clone was observed a single time. V usage is TRBV28 and J usage is TRBJ2-1; TRBD2 agrees at 11 bases. V dropped 10 bases and J dropped 7; count of bases not matched to a gene: 6. Germline V gene data show CDR1 as MDHEN and CDR2 as SYDVKM. This CDR3 has 13 residues. CDR3 region: CATVAGGVNEQFF. The CDR3 nucleotides read TGTGCCACCGTAGCGGGAGGGGTGAATGAGCAGTTCTTC.

V usage is TRBV5-5 and J usage is TRBJ1-2; D perhaps matches TRBD1 (5 bases). Per the germline V gene, CDR1 is SGHKS and CDR2 is YYEKEE (reference sequence). The CDR3 contains 18 residues. V lost 2 bases and J lost 2, with 22 bases in between. This CDR3 reads CASSFYYRFGTGNYGYTF. DNA of the CDR3: TGTGCCAGCAGCTTTTATTATCGGTTTGGGACTGGGAACTATGGCTACACCTTC. The whole variable domain, remainder taken from reference TRBV5-5 and TRBJ1-2, is DAGVTQSPTHLIKTRGQQVTLRCSPISGHKSVSWYQQVLGQGPQFIFQYYEKEERGRGNFPDRFSARQFPNYSSELNVNALLLGDSALYLCASSFYYRFGTGNYGYTFGSGTRLTVV.

The rearrangement uses TRBV19 and TRBJ2-1; 10 nucleotides agree with TRBD1. From germline, CDR1 is LNHDA and CDR2 SQIVND (reference sequence). V shed 6 bases and J 9 bases; nucleotides not matched to a gene: 11. The CDR3 consists of 15 residues. In DNA form, the CDR3 reads TGTGCCAGTAGCGCATCCGGGACAGGGGCCAGTGAGCAGTTCTTC. Translated: CASSASGTGASEQFF.

The V call is TRBV3-1 (or the pseudogene TRBV3-2), the J call TRBJ2-1; 11 bases agree with TRBD2. The CDR3 is 13 amino acids. CDR1 and CDR2 (germline): LGHDT, YNNKEL (reference sequence). The V and J ends lost 4 bases and 12 bases, in that order; junction bases with no gene match: 5. CDR3 coding DNA: TGTGCCAGCAGCCGGGGGACTAGCGGAAGGCAGTTCTTC. As protein: CASSRGTSGRQFF.

The CDR3 DNA is TGTGCCAGCAGCTTAGGTAGTGGCGGGGAGCTGTTTTTT. Encoded protein: CASSLGSGGELFF. This chain joins TRBV7-6 and TRBJ2-2; no clear D gene. Trimming took 1 base from V and 7 from J, leaving 7 bases between them. CDR1 is SGHVS and CDR2 is FNYEAQ in the germline V gene. The CDR3 contains 13 residues. The full variable domain, in which reference TRBV7-6 and TRBJ2-2 provide the parts outside the CDR3, is GAGVSQSPRYKVTKRGQDVALRCDPISGHVSLYWYRQALGQGPEFLTYFNYEAQQDKSGLPNDRFSAERPEGSISTLTIQRTEQRDSAMYRCASSLGSGGELFFGEGSRLTVL.

The rearrangement links TRBV6-6 to TRBJ2-7; no firm D call. Per germline, CDR1 MNHNY and CDR2 SVGAGI (reference sequence). The CDR3 loop spans 14 amino acids. V was pared by 10 bases and J by 1 base, with 17 bases between. CDR3 bases: TGTGCCACCTCCTCACCCGAGGCATCCTACGAGCAGTACTTC. Its translation is CATSSPEASYEQYF.

This rearrangement joins TRBV4-1 to TRBJ1-5; D call uncertain. This CDR3 has 14 residues. CDR1 and CDR2 (germline): MGHRA, YSYEKL. Trimming stripped 1 base from V and 9 bases from J, with 13 bases between. The CDR3 DNA reads TGCGCCAGCAGCCAAGGTCCGGGGATTGGGCCCCAGCATTTT. The encoded protein is CASSQGPGIGPQHF.

The CDR3 coding sequence is TGCAGCGTTGTCCCCAACTCGAACACCGGGGAGCTGTTTTTT. Amino acids: CSVVPNSNTGELFF. The gene calls are TRBV29-1 and TRBJ2-2; D gene uncertain. The CDR3 loop spans 14 amino acids. V was cut by 4 bases and J by 0 bases, with 9 bases left in between. Germline V gene data show CDR1 as SQVTM and CDR2 as ANQGSEA.

A word on this clone: The sample has other DNA sequences that encode this CDR3 too. The chain couples TRBV7-9 to TRBJ2-2; D not certain. This CDR3 region has 12 residues. Germline lookup yields CDR1 SEHNR and CDR2 FQNEAQ (reference sequence). Trimming took off 5 bases at V and 4 bases at J, with 5 bases between the two ends. The CDR3 bases are TGTGCCAGCAGCCCCTCCACCGGGGAGCTGTTTTTT. It is translated as CASSPSTGELFF.

As concerns this clone: Other nucleotide sequences from this sample produce the same CDR3. This chain uses TRBV9 with TRBJ1-1; tentatively, D is TRBD1 (5 bases). The germline V gene encodes CDR1 SGDLS and CDR2 YYNGEE. The CDR3 has 14 amino acids. The V end lost 4 bases, the J end lost 4 bases, and 14 bases lay between the germline ends. This CDR3 is CASSFRGEGTEAFF. CDR3 nucleotides: TGTGCCAGCAGCTTCCGGGGGGAGGGCACTGAAGCTTTCTTT.

The rearrangement joins TRBV6-2 or TRBV6-3 to TRBJ1-1; D not certain. V gave up 6 bases and J gave up 4 bases, with 18 bases separating them. CDR3 length equals 15 residues. The germline CDR1 and CDR2 sequences are MNHEY and SVGEGT. CDR3 coding DNA: TGTGCCAGCAGCACGCGTGGAGGCCCCAGCACTGAAGCTTTCTTT. It is translated as CASSTRGGPSTEAFF.